One sample yielded the 31 T cell receptor beta chains listed below, sequenced in a study of T cells after yellow fever vaccination. TCRdb re-called the 5' RACE reads with MiXCR, one entry per CDR3 protein. This sample has more than 200,000 distinct CDR3 sequences, with about 3.9% found just once. The material was PBMCs, obtained 15 days after the yellow fever booster vaccination. These receptors came from a man between 18 and 29 years old who received the YFV17D yellow fever vaccine.

In this sample, this clonotype turned up many times. The chain joins TRBV5-6 to TRBJ1-1; 7 nucleotides align to TRBD1. The CDR3 is 13 amino acids. With V trimmed by 3 bases and J by 7 bases, 6 bases remained unmatched. Germline V gives CDR1 SGHDT, CDR2 YYEEEE. DNA of the CDR3: TGTGCCAGCAGCTATGACAGGGTGGGTGAAGCTTTCTTT. This encodes CASSYDRVGEAFF.

Note on this clonotype: A much larger clone sits a single nucleotide away, making a read error possible. The V call is TRBV5-1, the J call TRBJ2-7, with no clear D. CDR3 length: 12 residues. Germline CDR1 and CDR2: SGHRS and YFSETQ. Trimming removed 1 base at V and 6 bases at J, with 8 bases between. CDR3 DNA sequence: TGCGCCAGCAGCTTGATCGAGTGCGAGCAGTACTTC. Amino acid sequence: CASSLIECEQYF.

This clonotype was seen at least ten times. The V and J genes are TRBV18 and TRBJ1-2; D is uncertain. V lost 3 bases and J lost 2, with 10 bases in between. The CDR3 loop spans 14 amino acids. Per germline, CDR1 KGHSH and CDR2 LQKENI. CDR3 loop: CASSPIEGNYGYTF. CDR3 bases: TGTGCCAGCTCACCGATCGAGGGCAACTATGGCTACACCTTC.

The rearrangement links TRBV2 to TRBJ1-5; TRBD1 matches 9 bases. Per germline, CDR1 SNHLY and CDR2 FYNNEI. CDR3 size: 15 residues. V gave up 4 bases and J gave up 6 bases; unmatched junction bases: 7. The CDR3 sequence: CASSVGDRVTQPQHF. The CDR3 region has the DNA TGTGCCAGCAGTGTTGGGGACAGGGTCACTCAGCCCCAGCATTTT.

This clonotype occurred many times. The V call is TRBV5-1, the J call TRBJ2-3; TRBD2 aligns across 15 bases. CDR1 is SGHRS and CDR2 is YFSETQ in the germline V gene. Germline trimming cut 3 bases from V and 3 bases from J; bases unmatched to any gene: 5. CDR3 size: 17 residues. This CDR3 reads CASSSGTSGGHTDTQYF. CDR3 nucleotide sequence: TGCGCCAGCAGCTCCGGGACTAGCGGGGGGCATACAGATACGCAGTATTTT. Full variable domain (outside the CDR3, taken from reference TRBV5-1 and TRBJ2-3): KAGVTQTPRYLIKTRGQQVTLSCSPISGHRSVSWYQQTPGQGLQFLFEYFSETQRNKGNFPGRFSGRQFSNSRSEMNVSTLELGDSALYLCASSSGTSGGHTDTQYFGPGTRLTVL.

This clonotype was found many times. This chain joins TRBV29-1 and TRBJ2-5, with 12 bases aligning to TRBD2. Germline V CDR1 and CDR2: SQVTM, ANQGSEA. After removal of 6 bases from V and 2 bases from J, the junction contained 4 bases not matched to a gene. This CDR3 spans 14 amino acids. The CDR3 loop is CSVTGTSGQETQYF. CDR3 bases: TGCAGCGTCACAGGGACTAGCGGGCAAGAGACCCAGTACTTC.

This clonotype was seen ten or more times. The chain carries TRBV7-2 and TRBJ2-5; 11 bases align to TRBD2. This CDR3 is built from 16 residues. The germline CDR1 and CDR2 sequences are SGHTA and FQGNSA. Trimming at V came to 1 base and at J to 5 bases, leaving 6 bases not matched to a gene. The CDR3 region has the DNA TGTGCCAGCAGCTTAGGGCTAGCGGGGGGCGGGGAGACCCAGTACTTC. Its protein product is CASSLGLAGGGETQYF.

This clonotype was seen repeatedly, ten times or more. V gene TRBV5-5 combines with J gene TRBJ2-5; 9 bases line up with TRBD1. The CDR3 has 15 residues. Germline V lookup: CDR1 SGHKS, CDR2 YYEKEE (reference sequence). Trimming removed 0 bases from V and 5 bases from J; junction bases left unmatched: 5. The CDR3 loop reads CASSLVDRGWETQYF. In DNA, the CDR3 is TGTGCCAGCAGCTTGGTGGACAGGGGTTGGGAGACCCAGTACTTC.

This clonotype was counted at least ten times. The chain is built from TRBV12-3 or TRBV12-4 and TRBJ2-1; a weak D match, TRBD2 (5 bases). V lost 9 bases, J lost 5 bases, and 14 bases lay in between. The CDR3 runs 13 residues. CDR3 amino acids: CASLTGRDNEQFF. CDR3 DNA: TGTGCCAGTCTCACCGGGCGGGACAATGAGCAGTTCTTC.

This clonotype was seen many times. The rearrangement links TRBV20-1 to TRBJ2-3, with 9 bases lining up with TRBD2. The junction had 15 bases not matched to a gene; V was cut back by 6 bases and J by 5 bases. The germline V gene encodes CDR1 DFQATT and CDR2 SNEGSKA (reference sequence). This CDR3 is 16 amino acids long. The chain's CDR3 is CSAHSSAGGPGDTQYF. Here the CDR3 DNA reads TGCAGTGCCCACTCCTCAGCGGGGGGTCCTGGAGATACGCAGTATTTT.

At least ten counts were recorded for this clonotype. The V call is TRBV7-8, the J call TRBJ2-5; the D is unclear. The germline V gene encodes CDR1 SGHVS and CDR2 FQNEAQ. The ends were cut back, 5 bases at V and 7 bases at J, with 8 bases in the middle. The CDR3 runs to 11 residues. CDR3 nucleotides: TGTGCCAGCAGCCCAAAGATGACCCAGTACTTC. This codes for CASSPKMTQYF.

This clonotype appeared many times. The chain uses TRBV20-1 and TRBJ1-1, with D hard to call. CDR1 and CDR2 from the germline V gene are DFQATT and SNEGSKA (reference sequence). This CDR3 region has 14 residues. V shed 1 base and J shed 5 bases, with 14 bases lying between them. The CDR3 nucleotides are TGCAGTGCTAGAGTGCCGGGAATTAGGACTGAAGCTTTCTTT. Translating it yields CSARVPGIRTEAFF.

This chain joins TRBV29-1 and TRBJ2-3; unclear D gene. V lost 4 bases and J 6 bases, leaving 5 bases between the germline ends. The CDR3 loop spans 10 amino acids. Germline V CDR1 and CDR2: SQVTM, ANQGSEA. The CDR3 nucleotides are TGCAGCGTTGCGTCTGATACGCAGTATTTT. Translated, it gives CSVASDTQYF.

This clonotype was recorded many times. The CDR3: CASSSRAFRTGAGANVLTF. DNA for the CDR3: TGTGCCAGCAGTTCCCGTGCATTCCGGACAGGGGCTGGGGCCAACGTCCTGACTTTC. The rearrangement links TRBV28 to TRBJ2-6; 9 nucleotides align to TRBD1. The CDR3 sequence is 19 residues long. J lost 2 bases, V lost 4 bases, and 12 bases had no gene match. The germline CDR1 and CDR2 sequences are MDHEN and SYDVKM.

In this sample, this clonotype turned up many times. The CDR3 sequence: CASSGYEQYF. The CDR3 nucleotides are TGTGCCAGCTCAGGGTACGAGCAGTACTTC. The chain couples TRBV7-9 to TRBJ2-7; perhaps TRBD1 as D (5 bases). Per germline, CDR1 SEHNR and CDR2 FQNEAQ (reference sequence). Trimming took off 8 bases at V and 4 bases at J, with 6 bases between the two ends. This CDR3 region has 10 residues.

This clonotype came up a few times. The chain is built from TRBV12-3 or TRBV12-4 and TRBJ2-5, with 7 bases aligning to TRBD2. The junction had 14 bases not matched to a gene; V was cut back by 11 bases and J by 5 bases. The CDR3 covers 14 residues. DNA for the CDR3: TGTGCCTGCATTGCGGGGGAGTCGATGGAGACCCAGTACTTC. Amino acid sequence: CACIAGESMETQYF.

In its sample, this clonotype was seen many times. V gene TRBV5-1 combines with J gene TRBJ2-3, with D perhaps TRBD2 (6 bases). V was pared by 0 bases and J by 2 bases, with 13 bases between. The CDR3 loop spans 16 amino acids. CDR1 and CDR2 from the germline V gene are SGHRS and YFSETQ. This CDR3 reads CASSLGQGGPTDTQYF. The CDR3 DNA reads as TGCGCCAGCAGCTTGGGGCAGGGAGGTCCCACAGATACGCAGTATTTT.

This clonotype showed up many times. V and J are TRBV27 and TRBJ1-2; D is unclear. Germline V gene sequence: CDR1 MNHEY, CDR2 SMNVEV (reference sequence). Between the trimmed V and J ends, which lost 5 bases and 1 base, there was a span of 11 bases. This CDR3 has 14 residues. The CDR3 spells CASSPRHDNYGYTF. The CDR3 region has the DNA TGTGCCAGCAGTCCACGCCACGATAACTATGGCTACACCTTC.

This clonotype was found many times. V is TRBV24-1 and J is TRBJ2-5, with 9 nucleotides matching TRBD1. This CDR3 has 14 residues. V lost 5 bases to trimming and J lost 4 bases; unmatched junction nucleotides: 4. In germline, CDR1 is KGHDR, CDR2 SFDVKD. CDR3 nucleotide sequence: TGTGCCACCAGTGCGGGGACAGGGACAGAGACCCAGTACTTC. Amino acid sequence: CATSAGTGTETQYF.

This clonotype was seen many times. The rearrangement uses TRBV27 and TRBJ1-5, with D maybe TRBD1 (5 bases). The ends were cut back, 4 bases at V and 5 bases at J, with 24 bases in the middle. Germline CDR1 and CDR2: MNHEY and SMNVEV (reference sequence). The CDR3 has 18 residues. CDR3 coding DNA: TGTGCCAGCAGTTCCCATCCACCCGGGACCCAGGGCGATCAGCCCCAGCATTTT. The encoded protein is CASSSHPPGTQGDQPQHF.

This clonotype was counted at least ten times. The chain combines TRBV12-3 or TRBV12-4 with TRBJ2-5, with D possibly TRBD1 on 6 matching bases. The V gene lost 5 bases and the J gene lost 5 bases, with 21 bases spanning the gap. The CDR3 contains 16 residues. CDR3 amino acids: CASSPPGSGTGETQYF. In DNA, the CDR3 is TGTGCCAGCAGTCCCCCGGGGTCAGGAACAGGGGAGACCCAGTACTTC.

Only a few counts were recorded for this clonotype. The V call is TRBV12-3 or TRBV12-4, the J call TRBJ1-5; TRBD1 is a possible D gene (5 bases). The CDR3 length is 16 residues. Between the trimmed V and J ends, which lost 3 bases and 7 bases, there was a span of 19 bases. In DNA form, the CDR3 reads TGTGCCAGCAGTTTCAATAGGGGACCCCCGGGGCAGCCCCAGCATTTT. It is translated as CASSFNRGPPGQPQHF.

This clonotype was recorded many times. The J gene is TRBJ1-6, the V gene TRBV7-9, with 7 bases lining up with TRBD1. After removal of 5 bases from V and 9 bases from J, the junction contained 10 bases not matched to a gene. Germline lookup yields CDR1 SEHNR and CDR2 FQNEAQ (reference sequence). The CDR3 length is 15 residues. CDR3 sequence reads: CASSRDRVEFSPLHF. DNA of the CDR3: TGTGCCAGCAGCCGCGACAGGGTGGAGTTTTCACCCCTCCACTTT.

This clonotype was observed many times. This sequence joins TRBV18 and TRBJ1-1; D gene uncertain. V gave up 5 bases and J gave up 3 bases, with 16 bases separating them. This CDR3 has 15 residues. Germline values: CDR1 KGHSH, CDR2 LQKENI. CDR3 sequence reads: CASSYIQTSDTEAFF. DNA of the CDR3: TGTGCCAGCTCATATATACAGACGTCCGACACTGAAGCTTTCTTT.

There are many counts of this clonotype. The chain couples TRBV3-1 to TRBJ1-5, with unresolved D. The germline CDR1 and CDR2 sequences are LGHDT and YNNKEL (reference sequence). The CDR3 sequence is 14 residues long. V was trimmed by 2 bases and J by 1 base, leaving 6 bases between them. The CDR3 spells CASSQSGSNQPQHF. In DNA, the CDR3 is TGTGCCAGCAGCCAAAGTGGGAGCAATCAGCCCCAGCATTTT. The full variable domain, its missing parts supplied by reference TRBV3-1 and TRBJ1-5, is DTAVSQTPKYLVTQMGNDKSIKCEQNLGHDTMYWYKQDSKKFLKIMFSYNNKELIINETVPNRFSPKSPDKAHLNLHINSLELGDSAVYFCASSQSGSNQPQHFGDGTRLSIL.

This clonotype was observed many times. The chain employs TRBV2 and TRBJ1-1; possibly TRBD1 for D (5 bases). Trimming took off 7 bases at V and 7 bases at J, with 16 bases between the two ends. The CDR3 is made up of 13 amino acids. CDR1 SNHLY and CDR2 FYNNEI come from the germline V gene. CDR3: CASIRQRPIEAFF. The CDR3 DNA reads as TGTGCCAGCATCCGACAGCGACCCATTGAAGCTTTCTTT.

This clonotype was counted many times. The chain is built from TRBV27 and TRBJ1-2; TRBD1 agrees at 9 bases. This CDR3 comprises 14 residues. Germline CDR1 reads MNHEY; CDR2 reads SMNVEV (reference sequence). Trimming took 6 bases from V and 6 from J; bases not matched to a gene: 8. The CDR3 bases are TGTGCCAGCAGCCGTCCGGGGACAGGGCATGGCTACACCTTC. It specifies CASSRPGTGHGYTF.

This clonotype came up many times. The rearrangement links TRBV4-3 to TRBJ1-6; 9 nucleotides line up with TRBD1. The germline V gene has CDR1 LGHNA and CDR2 YSLEER. Germline trimming cut 3 bases from V and 7 bases from J; bases unmatched to any gene: 1. The CDR3 length is 14 residues. CDR3 nucleotides: TGCGCCAGCAGCCATGGACAGGGGAATTCACCCCTCCACTTT. Its protein is CASSHGQGNSPLHF.

A word on this clonotype: This could be a read error, since a much larger clone is one nucleotide away. The genes are TRBV5-8 and TRBJ2-1; possibly TRBD1 for D (5 bases). This CDR3 comprises 12 residues. Per the germline V gene, CDR1 is SGHTS and CDR2 is YDEGEE. The V and J ends lost 5 bases and 6 bases respectively, with 9 bases between them. The CDR3 region is CASRSDSNEQFF. The CDR3 nucleotides read TGTGCCAGCAGGTCCGACAGCAATGAGCAGTTCTTC.

The sample holds many counts of this clonotype. The junction departs from the called germline gene at one end, perhaps through a read error. The V gene is TRBV7-7, the J gene TRBJ2-5; a weak D match, TRBD2 (6 bases). The CDR3 totals 15 residues. Looked up from germline, CDR1 is SSHAT and CDR2 is FNYEAQ (reference sequence). CDR3 sequence reads: CASSSGAGGQETQYF. CDR3 nucleotide sequence: TGTGCTAGCAGCTCCGGTGCCGGGGGCCAAGAGACCCAGTACTTC. The whole variable domain, remainder taken from reference TRBV7-7 and TRBJ2-5, is GAGVSQSPRYKVTKRGQDVTLRCDPISSHATLYWYQQALGQGPEFLTYFNYEAQPDKSGLPSDRFSAERPEGSISTLTIQRTEQRDSAMYRCASSSGAGGQETQYFGPGTRLLVL.

This clonotype was counted between two and nine times. The rearrangement joins TRBV6-2 or TRBV6-3 to TRBJ1-2; D unresolved. V lost 2 bases and J 8 bases, leaving 15 bases between the germline ends. This CDR3 comprises 14 residues. Germline CDR1 reads MNHEY; CDR2 reads SVGEGT. CDR3 sequence reads: CASSYMLAPRGYTF. In DNA, the CDR3 is TGTGCCAGCAGTTACATGCTCGCACCGCGGGGCTACACCTTC.